The present entry profiles one T cell receptor (beta chain) with its context. Method: immunoSEQ multiplex PCR; TCRdb's copy keeps in-frame clones and lacks some. The table shows roughly 120,000 clones, with roughly 92% occurring only once. Trimming pared 2 bases from V and 1 base from J, leaving 11 bases between. CDR3 length: 16 residues. The germline gives CDR1 SGHTA, CDR2 FQGTGA. This record comes from a study of control samples from healthy donors and cancer patients. The receptor's source is a woman younger than 30 in good health. Sequencing was performed on blood. The chain joins TRBV7-3 to TRBJ2-2; TRBD1 is a possible D gene (5 bases). CDR3 nucleotide sequence: TGTGCCAGCAGCTTATTAGACAGCATGAACACCGGGGAGCTGTTTTTT. It is translated as CASSLLDSMNTGELFF.